These 6 T cell receptor beta chains came from one sample sequenced in a study of blood T cell repertoires in COVID-19. Generated by immunoSEQ multiplex PCR, the TCRdb table keeps only in-frame clones and is missing some. Of under 500,000 clones listed, 70% to 90% are singletons. Specimen: PBMCs or T cells enriched from blood (not recorded which). The receptor set was obtained from a woman aged 18-29 years with acute COVID-19.

CDR3 nucleotides: TGCGCCAGCAGGGGGCCTGGGTCCTACAATGAGCAGTTCTTC. This sequence encodes CASRGPGSYNEQFF. The V and J genes are TRBV10-2 and TRBJ2-1, with D perhaps TRBD1 (5 bases). Trimming took 6 bases from V and 1 from J, leaving 10 bases between them. Germline loops: CDR1 WSHSY, CDR2 SAAADI. This CDR3 is 14 amino acids long.

The chain joins TRBV12-3 or TRBV12-4 to TRBJ1-3; D remains unclear. Trimming stripped 7 bases from V and 0 bases from J, with 4 bases between. The CDR3 length is 12 residues. The CDR3 region has the DNA TGTGCCAGCACCCTCTCTGGAAACACCATATATTTT. This codes for CASTLSGNTIYF.

Details on this clone: At the DNA level, this CDR3 is encoded by other sequences in the same sample as well. CDR3 in amino acids: CASSRDRGSYEQYF. In DNA form, the CDR3 reads TGTGCCAGCAGCCGGGACAGGGGGTCCTACGAGCAGTACTTC. This chain connects TRBV6-5 to TRBJ2-7; TRBD1 aligns across 11 bases. This CDR3 contains 14 residues. The V segment lost 6 bases and the J segment 1 base; nucleotides outside the gene matches: 2. Germline V gives CDR1 MNHEY, CDR2 SVGAGI.

J is TRBJ2-2 and V is TRBV18, with D perhaps TRBD2 (6 bases). V lost 6 bases to trimming and J lost 1 base, with 15 bases between them. Germline V gene lookup returns CDR1 KGHSH and CDR2 LQKENI. The CDR3 consists of 16 residues. CDR3 DNA: TGTGCCAGCTCCCCTGGACTATTACAGAACACCGGGGAGCTGTTTTTT. Residues: CASSPGLLQNTGELFF. The full variable domain, its missing parts supplied by reference TRBV18 and TRBJ2-2, is NAGVMQNPRHLVRRRGQEARLRCSPMKGHSHVYWYRQLPEEGLKFMVYLQKENIIDESGMPKERFSAEFPKEGPSILRIQQVVRGDSAAYFCASSPGLLQNTGELFFGEGSRLTVL.

CDR3 DNA sequence: TGTGCCAGCAGTGGGGACAGCAACTATGGCTACACCTTC. Protein sequence: CASSGDSNYGYTF. V and J are TRBV2 and TRBJ1-2; TRBD1 matches 7 bases. Germline CDR1 reads SNHLY; CDR2 reads FYNNEI. The CDR3 is 13 residues long. The junction had 1 base not matched to a gene; V was cut back by 4 bases and J by 2 bases.

The J gene is TRBJ1-1, the V gene TRBV7-9; D unclear. Germline CDR1 SEHNR, CDR2 FQNEAQ (reference sequence). This CDR3 comprises 13 residues. V was clipped by 5 bases and J by 0 bases, with 7 bases between them. The CDR3 region has the DNA TGTGCCAGCAGCCCCCCCATGAACACTGAAGCTTTCTTT. Translating it yields CASSPPMNTEAFF.